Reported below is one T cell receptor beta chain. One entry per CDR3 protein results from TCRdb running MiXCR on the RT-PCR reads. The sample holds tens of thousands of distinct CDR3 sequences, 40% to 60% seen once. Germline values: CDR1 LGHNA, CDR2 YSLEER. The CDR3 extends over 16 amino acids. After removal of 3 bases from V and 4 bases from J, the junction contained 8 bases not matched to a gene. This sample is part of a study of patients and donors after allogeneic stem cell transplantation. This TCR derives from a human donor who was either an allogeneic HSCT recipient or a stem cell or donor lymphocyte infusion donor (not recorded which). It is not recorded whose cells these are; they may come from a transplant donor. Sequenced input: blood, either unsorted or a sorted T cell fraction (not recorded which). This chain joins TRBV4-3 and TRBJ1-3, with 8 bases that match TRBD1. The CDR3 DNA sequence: TGCGCCAGCAGCCAGGACAGGGCGGGTAGAGGAAACACCATATATTTT. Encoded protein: CASSQDRAGRGNTIYF.